The 14 T cell receptor beta chains below were found in one sample sequenced in a study of shared clonotypes between healthy human individuals. Data came from immunoSEQ multiplex PCR; TCRdb stores just in-frame clones and leaves some out. The table includes 2 million to 2.5 million clones, around 92% detected once. What was sequenced was naive CD4+ T cells from PBMCs. Stated subset: CD45RA+ positively selected. The receptor set was obtained from a young man in good health. Some clones in this sample may be carry-over from other donors' samples.

There are a few counts of this clone. This rearrangement joins TRBV4-1 to TRBJ1-1; D is undetermined. The CDR3 runs to 16 residues. Trimming stripped 0 bases from V and 5 bases from J, with 16 bases between. Germline values: CDR1 MGHRA, CDR2 YSYEKL. This CDR3 reads CASSQDVSSVVTEAFF. The CDR3 DNA reads TGCGCCAGCAGCCAAGATGTCAGTTCGGTAGTAACTGAAGCTTTCTTT.

The CDR3 DNA sequence: TGCGCCAGCAGCACCGTCGTGGGACCAGGCATCACTGAAGCTTTCTTT. Protein sequence: CASSTVVGPGITEAFF. This chain connects TRBV5-1 to TRBJ1-1; possibly TRBD1 for D (5 bases). V was cut by 4 bases and J by 4 bases, with 20 bases left in between. CDR3 length: 16 residues. Germline loops: CDR1 SGHRS, CDR2 YFSETQ.

The chain recombines TRBV4-2 with TRBJ2-3, with 11 bases lining up with TRBD1. With 2 bases clipped from V and 10 bases from J, the junction kept 11 bases outside the gene matches. Germline V gene sequence: CDR1 LGHNA, CDR2 YNFKEQ. The length of the CDR3 is 16 residues. CDR3 residues: CASSQPDRGRYAAQYF. The CDR3 DNA reads TGTGCCAGCAGCCAACCGGACAGGGGGCGGTATGCCGCGCAGTATTTT.

The V and J genes are TRBV4-1 and TRBJ1-4; D not resolved. CDR1 is MGHRA and CDR2 is YSYEKL in the germline V gene. This CDR3 is 13 amino acids long. Trimming stripped 4 bases from V and 4 bases from J, with 7 bases between. The CDR3 sequence is CASSPVDNEKLFF. DNA for the CDR3: TGCGCCAGCAGCCCAGTAGATAATGAAAAACTGTTTTTT.

The J gene is TRBJ1-4, the V gene TRBV29-1; TRBD1 agrees at 8 bases. The V gene's germline CDR1 is SQVTM and CDR2 ANQGSEA. This CDR3 has 14 residues. V lost 7 bases, J lost 8 bases, and 12 bases stayed unmatched. The CDR3, as DNA: TGCAGCGCCACGGACAGGGCAGTGGGAGAAAAACTGTTTTTT. It codes for CSATDRAVGEKLFF.

The chain combines TRBV29-1 with TRBJ1-2; D unresolved. Per germline, CDR1 SQVTM and CDR2 ANQGSEA. This CDR3 has 12 residues. V lost 3 bases, J lost 4 bases, and 9 bases lay in between. The CDR3, as DNA: TGCAGCGTTGAGAGGAATCGCTATGGCTACACCTTC. As protein: CSVERNRYGYTF.

This clone occurred once. The chain couples TRBV11-2 to TRBJ1-5; D uncertain. CDR3 size: 13 residues. Trimming pared 5 bases from V and 4 bases from J, leaving 9 bases between. In germline, CDR1 is SGHAT, CDR2 FQNNGV. CDR3 in DNA: TGTGCCAGCAGCCCTTTCCAGAATCAGCCCCAGCATTTT. This encodes CASSPFQNQPQHF.

V usage is TRBV4-3 and J usage is TRBJ1-6, with D perhaps matching TRBD1 (6 bases). The length of the CDR3 is 16 residues. The germline CDR1 and CDR2 sequences are LGHNA and YSLEER. Between the trimmed V and J ends, which lost 1 base and 6 bases, there was a span of 13 bases. The DNA for the CDR3 is TGCGCCAGCAGCCAAGCTTGGGGGCGAGGTAATTCACCCCTCCACTTT. It specifies CASSQAWGRGNSPLHF.

V and J are TRBV5-1 and TRBJ1-3; D ambiguous. V lost 1 base to trimming and J lost 0 bases, with 11 bases between them. The CDR3 covers 16 residues. Germline V CDR1 and CDR2: SGHRS, YFSETQ. The DNA for the CDR3 is TGCGCCAGCAGCTTGCTCGGTACTCTCTCTGGAAACACCATATATTTT. It codes for CASSLLGTLSGNTIYF.

The chain carries TRBV28 and TRBJ1-2; tentatively, D is TRBD1 (6 bases). Trimming took 4 bases from V and 4 from J, leaving 25 bases between them. The CDR3 loop spans 18 amino acids. CDR1 is MDHEN, CDR2 SYDVKM, per germline. The CDR3 loop reads CASSSGRIGGGSGYGYTF. The CDR3 DNA sequence: TGTGCCAGCAGTTCCGGGCGGATCGGGGGCGGTTCAGGCTATGGCTACACCTTC.

The V call is TRBV28, the J call TRBJ1-1; D not certain. Germline V gene lookup returns CDR1 MDHEN and CDR2 SYDVKM. The V and J ends lost 7 bases and 0 bases respectively, with 3 bases between them. The CDR3 is 11 residues long. The CDR3 loop reads CASKVNTEAFF. The CDR3, as DNA: TGTGCCAGCAAGGTGAACACTGAAGCTTTCTTT. Supplemented by reference TRBV28 and TRBJ1-1, the full variable domain reads DVKVTQSSRYLVKRTGEKVFLECVQDMDHENMFWYRQDPGLGLRLIYFSYDVKMKEKGDIPEGYSVSREKKERFSLILESASTNQTSMYLCASKVNTEAFFGQGTRLTVV.

The chain combines TRBV5-1 with TRBJ2-7, with 16 bases matching TRBD2. The CDR3 consists of 20 residues. Germline V lookup: CDR1 SGHRS, CDR2 YFSETQ. After removal of 4 bases from V and 1 base from J, the junction contained 14 bases not matched to a gene. CDR3 loop: CASSLTPGLAGGPNSYEQYF. The CDR3 DNA sequence: TGCGCCAGCAGCCTAACCCCGGGACTAGCGGGAGGGCCGAATTCCTACGAGCAGTACTTC. The variable domain in full, with the rest retrieved from reference TRBV5-1 and TRBJ2-7, is KAGVTQTPRYLIKTRGQQVTLSCSPISGHRSVSWYQQTPGQGLQFLFEYFSETQRNKGNFPGRFSGRQFSNSRSEMNVSTLELGDSALYLCASSLTPGLAGGPNSYEQYFGPGTRLTVT.

The genes are TRBV28 and TRBJ2-7; no reliable D call. The V gene lost 8 bases and the J gene lost 3 bases, with 14 bases spanning the gap. The CDR3 length is 13 residues. Germline lookup yields CDR1 MDHEN and CDR2 SYDVKM. CDR3 DNA: TGTGCCAGCGGGCGGTTTGGAAACTACGAGCAGTACTTC. It codes for CASGRFGNYEQYF.

The chain employs TRBV5-4 and TRBJ2-2; D ambiguous. Trimming cost V 0 bases and J 0 bases, with 9 bases left between them. Germline CDR1 is SGHNT and CDR2 is YYREEE (reference sequence). The CDR3 contains 16 residues. The CDR3: CASSLALGTNTGELFF. The DNA of the CDR3 is TGTGCCAGCAGCTTGGCTCTGGGGACGAACACCGGGGAGCTGTTTTTT.